Below are 17 T cell receptor beta chains sequenced from a single sample in a study of post-analysis software for immune sequencing data (dated by TCRdb to the mid-2010s). Findings and caveats that apply to the study as a whole: Patients showed significantly higher frequencies than controls for 4 or 5 TRBV segments, among them TRBV5-6, TRBV5-1 and TRBV20-1.

Antigens for these TCRs are unknown. Library prep was done by PCR. Reads for this sample came from an Illumina HiSeq 2500. Unique molecular identifiers were incorporated into TCR beta cDNA libraries to reduce PCR and sequencing biases. Clones were called with MiXCR by TCRdb after fastp trimmed the public reads at Q25, and only in-frame beta chains were retained. Rows merge per CDR3 protein into single entries with the most common DNA and genes. Within this sample are some 700,000 distinct CDR3 sequences, with approximately 59% of them counted one time only. The ten largest clones add up to over 9% of the sample. Sequenced sample: blood. These receptors were obtained from a girl aged 2-10 years with multiple sclerosis.

V gene TRBV6-2 or TRBV6-3 combines with J gene TRBJ2-1; D unclear. The germline V gene has CDR1 MNHEY and CDR2 SVGEGT. The CDR3 is made up of 15 amino acids. Trimming left V 0 bases short and J 0 bases short, with 6 bases between. The CDR3 DNA sequence: TGTGCCAGCAGTTACTCGGAGAGCTCCTACAATGAGCAGTTCTTC. It translates to CASSYSESSYNEQFF.

The rearrangement links TRBV12-3 or TRBV12-4 to TRBJ2-1, with D tentatively TRBD1 or TRBD2 (5 bases each). Trimming stripped 4 bases from V and 6 bases from J, with 19 bases between. The CDR3 covers 16 residues. The CDR3 is CASSSQPGPLSNEQFF. For the CDR3, the DNA is TGTGCCAGCAGTTCGCAGCCGGGACCGTTAAGCAATGAGCAGTTCTTC.

This sequence joins TRBV5-5 and TRBJ2-7; 9 bases match TRBD1. The V segment lost 4 bases and the J segment 6 bases; nucleotides outside the gene matches: 8. CDR3 length: 14 residues. Germline lookup yields CDR1 SGHKS and CDR2 YYEKEE (reference sequence). This chain's CDR3 is CASSILGQGREQYF. For the CDR3, the DNA is TGTGCCAGCAGCATACTCGGACAGGGGCGCGAGCAGTACTTC.

The chain uses TRBV5-1 and TRBJ1-5; maybe TRBD1 (5 bases). V dropped 4 bases and J dropped 5 bases, with 10 bases sitting between them. The CDR3 runs 13 residues. Germline V gives CDR1 SGHRS, CDR2 YFSETQ. The CDR3 sequence: CASSQDTDQPQHF. The CDR3 bases are TGCGCCAGCAGCCAGGACACCGATCAGCCCCAGCATTTT.

CDR3 nucleotide sequence: TGTGCCAGCAACCCACTAGCGGGGGGGCCCATTGAGCAGTTCTTC. Translated: CASNPLAGGPIEQFF. This sequence joins TRBV6-2 or TRBV6-3 and TRBJ2-1; 13 bases are shared with TRBD2. Germline V gives CDR1 MNHEY, CDR2 SVGEGT. V trimming: 7 bases; J trimming: 9 bases; junction bases outside the gene matches: 9. CDR3 length equals 15 residues.

The chain is built from TRBV7-9 and TRBJ2-1; no reliable D call. V was cut by 8 bases and J by 13 bases, with 15 bases left in between. The CDR3 loop spans 11 amino acids. Germline V gene sequence: CDR1 SEHNR, CDR2 FQNEAQ (reference sequence). The CDR3 loop reads CASSPDGRQFF. For the CDR3, the DNA is TGTGCCAGCTCCCCCGATGGACGTCAGTTCTTC.

The chain employs TRBV11-2 and TRBJ2-3, with 8 bases matching TRBD2. V was clipped by 1 base and J by 5 bases; unmatched bases: 8. Germline V gives CDR1 SGHAT, CDR2 FQNNGV. The CDR3 consists of 16 residues. The CDR3 DNA is TGTGCCAGCAGCTTAGGAACGGGGGGGCCGGTAGATACGCAGTATTTT. Protein sequence: CASSLGTGGPVDTQYF. Variable domain in full (rest from reference TRBV11-2 and TRBJ2-3): EAGVAQSPRYKIIEKRQSVAFWCNPISGHATLYWYQQILGQGPKLLIQFQNNGVVDDSQLPKDRFSAERLKGVDSTLKIQPAKLEDSAVYLCASSLGTGGPVDTQYFGPGTRLTVL.

The table lists this clonotype with a few counts. This rearrangement joins TRBV25-1 to TRBJ2-1; 7 positions match TRBD2. The CDR3 runs 16 residues. With V trimmed by 1 base and J by 4 bases, 7 bases remained unmatched. From germline, CDR1 is MGHDK and CDR2 SYGVNS. The DNA of the CDR3 is TGTGCCAGCAGTGAATTAGGGTCTAGCGGTTACAATGAGCAGTTCTTC. Amino acids: CASSELGSSGYNEQFF.

The sample holds one count of this clonotype. The chain couples TRBV20-1 to TRBJ2-1; 14 positions agree with TRBD2. Germline CDR1 is DFQATT and CDR2 is SNEGSKA (reference sequence). J was trimmed by 9 bases and V by 5 bases; bases with no gene match: 9. The CDR3 runs to 15 residues. Written as DNA, the CDR3 is TGCAGTGCTCCACGGACTAGCGGGAGGAATATTGAGCAGTTCTTC. Amino acids: CSAPRTSGRNIEQFF.

V gene TRBV9 combines with J gene TRBJ2-1; 9 bases line up with TRBD2. In germline, CDR1 is SGDLS, CDR2 YYNGEE. J lost 9 bases, V lost 8 bases, and 9 bases had no gene match. The CDR3 spans 13 residues. The CDR3 spells CASSGLSGSEQFF. The CDR3 region has the DNA TGTGCCAGTTCGGGCCTTAGCGGGAGTGAGCAGTTCTTC.

J is TRBJ2-3 and V is TRBV6-1; no firm D call. Germline CDR1 reads MNHNS; CDR2 reads SASEGT. The CDR3 is 13 amino acids. Trimming took off 7 bases at V and 2 bases at J, with 10 bases between the two ends. CDR3 region: CASTGGDTDTQYF. CDR3 bases: TGTGCCAGCACCGGTGGGGACACAGATACGCAGTATTTT.

The chain has TRBV5-1 and TRBJ1-1; 10 bases match TRBD1. CDR1 and CDR2 (germline): SGHRS, YFSETQ. The CDR3 is 15 amino acids. J lost 6 bases, V lost 3 bases, and 8 bases had no gene match. DNA for the CDR3: TGCGCCAGCAGCTCCGGGACAGGGGAATTCTCTGAAGCTTTCTTT. This translates into CASSSGTGEFSEAFF.

This chain uses TRBV29-1 with TRBJ2-3; TRBD2 might be the D (5 bases). The V and J ends lost 3 bases and 4 bases respectively, with 11 bases between them. CDR1 is SQVTM and CDR2 is ANQGSEA in the germline V gene. This CDR3 contains 13 residues. The CDR3 reads CSVERAGPDTQYF. In DNA form, the CDR3 reads TGCAGCGTTGAGCGGGCCGGCCCAGATACGCAGTATTTT.

V usage is TRBV5-1 and J usage is TRBJ2-2; TRBD2 agrees at 12 bases. The CDR3 is 17 residues long. The germline CDR1 and CDR2 sequences are SGHRS and YFSETQ. Losses at the gene ends were 4 bases for V and 5 bases for J; bases not matched to a gene: 9. As DNA, the CDR3 is TGCGCCAGCAGCGCGGGTACCGGGACTAGCGGGACCGGGGAGCTGTTTTTT. Translation: CASSAGTGTSGTGELFF.

The CDR3 nucleotides are TGTGCCAGCAGCTTACCAGGCTCGGACAGACACTATGGCTACACCTTC. Protein product: CASSLPGSDRHYGYTF. This chain links TRBV7-2 with TRBJ1-2; TRBD1 is a possible D gene (6 bases). The V end was cut by 2 bases, the J end by 3 bases, with 16 bases between. This CDR3 is 16 amino acids long. Germline CDR1 is SGHTA and CDR2 is FQGNSA.

This clonotype has just a few counts. This rearrangement joins TRBV6-5 to TRBJ2-1; D unresolved. Germline V CDR1 and CDR2: MNHEY, SVGAGI. The germline V and J ends were trimmed by 2 bases and 8 bases, with 19 bases remaining between them. There are 16 residues in the CDR3. Written as DNA, the CDR3 is TGTGCCAGCAGTTACGTGGCCTCCCTACGGGTGGATGAGCAGTTCTTC. The encoded protein is CASSYVASLRVDEQFF.

This clonotype was counted only a few times. V usage is TRBV6-5 and J usage is TRBJ1-2; maybe TRBD1 (5 bases). The CDR3 contains 13 residues. In germline, CDR1 is MNHEY, CDR2 SVGAGI. Trimming shortened V by 6 bases and J by 4 bases, and 12 bases separated the two germline ends. The CDR3 loop is CASRLSGLYGYTF. The CDR3 DNA is TGTGCCAGCAGACTATCGGGGCTCTATGGCTACACCTTC.